This TCR beta chain was captured in a study of T-cell reconstitution after alpha-beta-depleted transplantation in children. CDR1 and CDR2 (germline): SGHTA, FQGTGA. J gave up 4 bases and V 3 bases, and 7 bases lay outside the gene matches. This CDR3 is built from 15 residues. Unique molecular identifiers featured in how the TCRbeta library was prepared. Each CDR3 protein gets one entry after TCRdb re-called the PCR reads with MiXCR. The data show about 830,000 distinct CDR3 sequences, about 15% seen once. The sequencing used PBMCs, mostly from graft donor cells, collected 360 days after TCRalphabeta/CD19-depleted stem cell transplant. The TCR was taken from a male patient aged 10 to 17 who had a stem cell transplant for acute lymphoblastic leukemia, so the T cells may come from the graft donor. This sequence joins TRBV7-3 and TRBJ2-7; TRBD2 aligns across 9 bases. This chain's CDR3 is CASSFTAGGRYEQYF. As DNA, the CDR3 is TGTGCCAGCAGCTTTACGGCGGGAGGGAGGTACGAGCAGTACTTC.